The rows below give T cell receptor beta chains drawn from one sample of a study of CD8+ T cells in alopecia areata. Profiling relied on immunoSEQ multiplex PCR, and the TCRdb table lists in-frame clones only, not all of them. Of hundreds of thousands of clones in the sample, about 62% were seen once. The input for sequencing was CD4+ T cells sorted from blood, taken around week 54, from a patient treated with tofacitinib. The receptors were gathered from a human donor with alopecia areata. Each CDR3 is given with its conserved first and last residue. Fields, in order: J gene, clone size, V gene, D gene, CDR3 DNA, CDR3 protein. The D gene is left open where the match is weak. Rows may omit the clone size; those that give it use once, few, many or a size class.

TRBJ2-2 | - | TRBV7-2 | TRBD1 | TGTGCCAGCAAGCGTGGGACAGACTACACCGGGGAGCTGTTTTTT | CASKRGTDYTGELFF
TRBJ1-2 | - | TRBV27 | - | TGTGCCAGCAGTTTTCGGGCGGCCGGTGGCTACACCTTC | CASSFRAAGGYTF
TRBJ1-4 | - | TRBV6-5 | - | TGTGCCAGCAGTTACTCCGGGACCTCGGATGAAAAACTGTTTTTT | CASSYSGTSDEKLFF
TRBJ2-1 | - | TRBV19 | - | TGTGCCAGTAGCTCTTGGGATGAGCAGTTCTTC | CASSSWDEQFF
TRBJ1-2 | - | TRBV9 | TRBD1 | TGTGCCAGCAGCAACCAGGGGGCCTTGCGTGGCTACACCTTC | CASSNQGALRGYTF
TRBJ2-1 | few | TRBV2 | TRBD1 | TGTGCCAGCAGTCCCCGGGACAGGGGCGCGAATGAGCAGTTCTTC | CASSPRDRGANEQFF
TRBJ1-5 | - | TRBV4-1 | TRBD1 | TGCGCCAGCAGCTATACCAGGGACAGTCAGCCCCAGCATTTT | CASSYTRDSQPQHF
TRBJ2-7 | - | TRBV13 | - | TGTGCCAGCAGCTTGGCAGGGTTGGGGCTACTCGAGCAGTACTTC | CASSLAGLGLLEQYF
TRBJ2-1 | - | TRBV5-6 | TRBD1 | TGTGCCAGCAGCTTTAAGGGACAGGGTGACACGGAGCAGTTCTTC | CASSFKGQGDTEQFF
TRBJ2-5 | - | TRBV6-5 | - | TGTGCCAGCAGTTTCACAGGGCACGAGACCCAGTACTTC | CASSFTGHETQYF
TRBJ2-5 | few | TRBV29-1 | - | TGCAGCTACCGGGGGTCAGGAGAGACCCAGTACTTC | CSYRGSGETQYF
TRBJ2-7 | - | TRBV7-2 | - | TGTGCCAGCAGCCCGAACTCCTACGAGCAGTACTTC | CASSPNSYEQYF
TRBJ1-1 | - | TRBV5-6 | - | TGTGCCAGCAGCATACCGCAGGGGACTGAAGCTTTCTTT | CASSIPQGTEAFF
TRBJ2-5 | once | TRBV19 | TRBD2 | TGTGCCAGTAGTATTCGCCCAACTAGCGGGGGGGCCACAAAGAAGACCCAGTACTTC | CASSIRPTSGGATKKTQYF
TRBJ1-1 | once | TRBV6-5 | TRBD1 | TGTGCCAGCAGTTACTTGGCCAGGGGGGTGAACACTGAAGCTTTCTTT | CASSYLARGVNTEAFF
TRBJ1-4 | - | TRBV5-1 | - | TGCGCCAGCAGCACCACAGGAGCAACTAATGAAAAACTGTTTTTT | CASSTTGATNEKLFF
TRBJ1-1 | - | TRBV5-6 | TRBD1 | TGTGCCAGCAGCCCTCTGACAGGGATGAACACTGAAGCTTTCTTT | CASSPLTGMNTEAFF
TRBJ2-7 | once | TRBV29-1 | TRBD1 | TGCAGCGTTGCGCAGGGGGCTTACGAGCAGTACTTC | CSVAQGAYEQYF
TRBJ2-1 | - | TRBV29-1 | - | TGCAGCGTGGCGCTTAAGGGGTTTGCCTCCTACAATGAGCAGTTCTTC | CSVALKGFASYNEQFF
TRBJ1-3 | - | TRBV29-1 | - | TGCAGCGTTGTGGAGCAGACTGGAAACACCATATATTTT | CSVVEQTGNTIYF
TRBJ2-5 | - | TRBV11-2 | - | TGTGCCAGCAGCCCCGGAGGGCTCCCTAGGGGTGCGACCCAGTACTTC | CASSPGGLPRGATQYF
TRBJ2-1 | - | TRBV29-1 | - | TGCAGCGTTGACCTACACAATGAGCAGTTCTTC | CSVDLHNEQFF
TRBJ2-5 | - | TRBV14 | TRBD2 | TGTGCCAGCAGCCAAGCTACTAGCGGGGGGGCCAACATCGAGACCCAGTACTTC | CASSQATSGGANIETQYF
TRBJ2-7 | - | TRBV5-4 | - | TGTGCCAGCTCACAACCCTCTAGCATCAACGAGCAGTACTTC | CASSQPSSINEQYF
TRBJ1-1 | - | TRBV29-1 | - | TGCAGCGTTGTGGCCGTTAACACTGAAGCTTTCTTT | CSVVAVNTEAFF
TRBJ2-2 | - | TRBV6-5 | - | TGTGCCAGCAGGCCAGGGGTCGGCACCGGGGAGCTGTTTTTT | CASRPGVGTGELFF
TRBJ2-1 | - | TRBV5-8 | TRBD2 | TGTGCCAGCAGCTCCGGGACTAGCTCGTCCAATGAGCAGTTCTTC | CASSSGTSSSNEQFF
TRBJ2-3 | few | TRBV25-1 | TRBD1 | TGTGCCAGCAGTGAATCTCGACAGGGCGGCACAGATACGCAGTATTTT | CASSESRQGGTDTQYF
TRBJ2-7 | - | TRBV6-5 | TRBD1 | TGTGCCAGCACCGGGACAGGGAGCTCCTACGAGCAGTACTTC | CASTGTGSSYEQYF
TRBJ2-7 | - | TRBV27 | TRBD1 | TGTGCCAGCAGTACTCGGACAGGGTGGAACTACGAGCAGTACTTC | CASSTRTGWNYEQYF
TRBJ1-5 | - | TRBV19 | TRBD1 | TGTGCCAGTAGTATAGTGGGACAGGGAGGCAATCAGCCCCAGCATTTT | CASSIVGQGGNQPQHF
TRBJ1-1 | few | TRBV7-2 | - | TGTGCCAGCAGCTCCCATTTAAACACTGAAGCTTTCTTT | CASSSHLNTEAFF
TRBJ2-3 | - | TRBV7-6 | - | TGTGCCAGCAGCTTACCCCTCCCTGACACGACAGATACGCAGTATTTT | CASSLPLPDTTDTQYF